The rows below give T cell receptor beta chains drawn from one sample of a study of regulatory T cells in long-lasting Graves disease. TCRdb itself ran the multiplex PCR reads through MiXCR, one entry per CDR3 protein. The repertoire consists of around 500,000 distinct CDR3 sequences, with roughly a sixth occurring once and the leading ten covering approximately 25%. The sample was also reused in another study, on T cells in Graves' hyperthyroidism and ophthalmopathy.

Specimen: peripheral blood mononuclear cells (PBMCs), collected at new diagnosis, from a patient treated with antithyroid drugs. The source of these receptors is a woman aged 40-65 years with Graves disease. Both conserved end residues are part of each CDR3. A D gene is named only where the DNA matches it firmly. Expanded clones are given a class, and other clones once, few, many or no size at all.

j_call v_call clone_size d_call cdr3_aa cdr3_nt
TRBJ1-1 TRBV7-6 many NA CASSSPREAPNTEAFF TGTGCCAGCAGCTCCCCTCGTGAAGCTCCGAACACTGAAGCTTTCTTT
TRBJ2-1 TRBV7-6 few NA CASSLRLAANYNEQFF TGTGCCAGCAGCTTAAGATTAGCGGCTAATTACAATGAGCAGTTCTTC
TRBJ1-5 TRBV2 many TRBD1 CASSTTGGNQPQHF TGTGCCAGCAGCACCACAGGGGGCAATCAGCCCCAGCATTTT
TRBJ1-5 TRBV6-1 many NA CASSKTIFPQPQHF TGTGCCAGCAGCAAGACGATCTTCCCTCAGCCCCAGCATTTT
TRBJ1-6 TRBV27 many NA CASSPGQPNSPLHF TGTGCCAGCAGTCCCGGACAGCCCAATTCACCCCTCCACTTT
TRBJ1-4 TRBV11-2 many TRBD1 CASSLDVGTDNEKLFF TGTGCCAGCAGCTTAGATGTGGGGACAGATAATGAAAAACTGTTTTTT
TRBJ1-6 TRBV6-2/TRBV6-3 few TRBD1 CASSPGQVGRYSPLHF TGTGCCAGCTCGCCGGGACAGGTTGGACGTTATTCACCCCTCCACTTT
TRBJ2-3 TRBV5-5 many TRBD2 CASSVASGGITDTQYF TGTGCCAGCAGCGTCGCTAGCGGGGGCATCACAGATACGCAGTATTTT
TRBJ2-1 TRBV6-2/TRBV6-3 NA NA CASSPAPESWGTNEQFF TGTGCCAGCAGCCCAGCCCCGGAGTCGTGGGGAACTAATGAGCAGTTCTTC
TRBJ2-3 TRBV10-3 many NA CAITGGWGPTDTQYF TGTGCCATCACCGGAGGTTGGGGGCCCACAGATACGCAGTATTTT
TRBJ1-4 TRBV20-1 many TRBD1 CSATGTGISEKLFF TGCAGTGCGACCGGGACAGGGATCAGTGAAAAACTGTTTTTT
TRBJ1-5 TRBV6-1 many NA CASSNAGSNQPQHF TGTGCCAGCAGTAACGCAGGTAGCAATCAGCCCCAGCATTTT
TRBJ1-2 TRBV7-6 many NA CASSSGLHEGYGYTF TGTGCCAGCAGCTCTGGGCTCCATGAGGGCTATGGCTACACCTTC
TRBJ2-1 TRBV2 many NA CASSEALSISANEQFF TGTGCCAGCAGTGAAGCGCTTAGTATATCGGCCAATGAGCAGTTCTTC
TRBJ2-1 TRBV5-1 many TRBD1 CASSDTGTGNNEQFF TGCGCCAGCAGCGATACCGGGACAGGGAACAATGAGCAGTTCTTC
TRBJ1-5 TRBV12-5 many NA CASAAGTPQPQHF TGTGCTAGTGCCGCTGGGACCCCTCAGCCCCAGCATTTT
TRBJ2-3 TRBV3-1 many TRBD2 CASSQGLLAGGPDTQYF TGTGCCAGCAGCCAAGGACTCCTAGCGGGGGGCCCAGATACGCAGTATTTT
TRBJ1-2 TRBV30 few NA CAWSVQVRSGYTF TGTGCCTGGAGTGTCCAGGTGCGGAGCGGCTACACCTTC
TRBJ2-1 TRBV6-2/TRBV6-3 NA NA CASSYWGGDRSNEQFF TGTGCCAGCAGTTACTGGGGGGGGGACAGGAGCAATGAGCAGTTCTTC
TRBJ1-1 TRBV15 NA NA CATSSSGTEAFF TGTGCCACCAGCAGTTCCGGGACTGAAGCTTTCTTT
TRBJ1-2 TRBV27 many TRBD1 CASGRDRVSGYTF TGTGCCAGCGGAAGGGACAGGGTCTCTGGCTACACCTTC
TRBJ1-6 TRBV11-2 many NA CASSDHRGFPPLHF TGTGCCAGCAGCGATCATCGGGGATTTCCACCCCTCCACTTT
TRBJ2-2 TRBV6-5 NA NA CASSSLTRNTGELFF TGTGCCAGCAGTTCTCTAACACGAAACACCGGGGAGCTGTTTTTT
TRBJ1-1 TRBV6-2/TRBV6-3 NA NA CASSYSGASGTGNTEAFF TGTGCCAGCAGTTACTCGGGGGCCTCCGGGACGGGGAACACTGAAGCTTTCTTT
TRBJ1-2 TRBV5-4 NA NA CASSPNMLQSNYGYTF TGTGCCAGCAGTCCGAACATGCTTCAGTCTAACTATGGCTACACCTTC
TRBJ2-2 TRBV5-1 NA NA CASSLGVTAGELFF TGCGCCAGCAGCTTAGGGGTGACGGCCGGGGAGCTGTTTTTT
TRBJ1-6 TRBV6-1 few TRBD1 CASSAITGDFGNSPLHF TGTGCCAGCAGTGCCATAACAGGGGATTTTGGTAATTCACCCCTCCACTTT